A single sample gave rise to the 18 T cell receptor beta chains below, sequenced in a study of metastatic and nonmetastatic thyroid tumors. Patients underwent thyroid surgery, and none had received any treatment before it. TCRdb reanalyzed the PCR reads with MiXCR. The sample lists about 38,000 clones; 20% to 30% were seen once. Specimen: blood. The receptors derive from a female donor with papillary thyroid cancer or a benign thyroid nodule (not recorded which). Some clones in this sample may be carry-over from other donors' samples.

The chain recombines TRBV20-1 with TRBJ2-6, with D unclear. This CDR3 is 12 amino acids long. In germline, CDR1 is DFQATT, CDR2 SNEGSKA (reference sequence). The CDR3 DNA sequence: TGCGGTAGTAGTGCTGGGGCCAACGTCCTGACTTTC. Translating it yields CGSSAGANVLTF.

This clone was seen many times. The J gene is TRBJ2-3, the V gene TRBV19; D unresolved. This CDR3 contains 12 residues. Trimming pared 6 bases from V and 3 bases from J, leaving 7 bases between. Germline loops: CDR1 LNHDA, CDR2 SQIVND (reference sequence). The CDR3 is CASSPPTDTQYF. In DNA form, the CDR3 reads TGTGCCAGTAGCCCTCCGACAGATACGCAGTATTTT. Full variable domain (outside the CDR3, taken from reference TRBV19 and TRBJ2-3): DGGITQSPKYLFRKEGQNVTLSCEQNLNHDAMYWYRQDPGQGLRLIYYSQIVNDFQKGDIAEGYSVSREKKESFPLTVTSAQKNPTAFYLCASSPPTDTQYFGPGTRLTVL.

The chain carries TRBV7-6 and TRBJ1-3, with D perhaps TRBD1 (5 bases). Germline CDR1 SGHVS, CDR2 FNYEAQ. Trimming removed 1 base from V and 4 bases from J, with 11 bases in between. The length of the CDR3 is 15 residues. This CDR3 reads CASSLVGDGGNTIYF. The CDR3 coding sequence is TGTGCCAGCAGCTTAGTCGGGGACGGGGGAAACACCATATATTTT.

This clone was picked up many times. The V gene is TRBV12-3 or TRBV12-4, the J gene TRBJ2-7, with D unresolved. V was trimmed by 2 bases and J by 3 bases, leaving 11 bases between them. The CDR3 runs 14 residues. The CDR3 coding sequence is TGTGCCAGCAGTTTATTTAACCCCCTCTACGAGCAGTACTTC. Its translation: CASSLFNPLYEQYF.

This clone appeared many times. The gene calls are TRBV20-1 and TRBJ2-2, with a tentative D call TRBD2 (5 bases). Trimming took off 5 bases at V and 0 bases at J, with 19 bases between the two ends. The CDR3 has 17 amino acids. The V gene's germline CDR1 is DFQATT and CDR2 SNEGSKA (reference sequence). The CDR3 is CSAPPPKRTSNTGELFF. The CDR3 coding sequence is TGCAGTGCTCCCCCCCCGAAGAGGACTTCGAACACCGGGGAGCTGTTTTTT.

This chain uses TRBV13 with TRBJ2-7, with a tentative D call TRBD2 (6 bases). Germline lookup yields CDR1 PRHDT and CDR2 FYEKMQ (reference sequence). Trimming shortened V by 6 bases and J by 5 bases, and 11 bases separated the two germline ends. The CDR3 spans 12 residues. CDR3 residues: CASRLGGDEQYF. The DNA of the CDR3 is TGTGCCAGCAGGCTCGGCGGGGACGAGCAGTACTTC. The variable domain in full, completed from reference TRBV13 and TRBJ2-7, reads AAGVIQSPRHLIKEKRETATLKCYPIPRHDTVYWYQQGPGQDPQFLISFYEKMQSDKGSIPDRFSAQQFSDYHSELNMSSLELGDSALYFCASRLGGDEQYFGPGTRLTVT.

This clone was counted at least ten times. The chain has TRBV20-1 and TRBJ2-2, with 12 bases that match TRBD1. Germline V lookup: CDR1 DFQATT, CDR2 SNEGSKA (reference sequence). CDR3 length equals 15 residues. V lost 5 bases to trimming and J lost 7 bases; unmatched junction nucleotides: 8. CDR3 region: CSALRGQGAGGELFF. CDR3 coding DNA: TGCAGTGCTCTGCGGGGACAGGGGGCCGGCGGGGAGCTGTTTTTT.

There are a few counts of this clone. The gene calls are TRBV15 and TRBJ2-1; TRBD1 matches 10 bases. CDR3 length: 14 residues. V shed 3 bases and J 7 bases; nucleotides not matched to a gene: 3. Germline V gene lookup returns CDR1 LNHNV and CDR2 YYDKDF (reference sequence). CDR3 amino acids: CATSSLDRGNEQFF. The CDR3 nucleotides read TGTGCCACCAGCAGCCTGGACAGGGGGAATGAGCAGTTCTTC.

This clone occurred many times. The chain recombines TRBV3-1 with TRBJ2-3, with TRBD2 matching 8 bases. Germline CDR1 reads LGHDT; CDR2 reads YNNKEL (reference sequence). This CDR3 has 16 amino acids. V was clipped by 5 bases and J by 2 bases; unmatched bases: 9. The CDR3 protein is CASSFPRGEVTDTQYF. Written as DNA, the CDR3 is TGTGCCAGCAGCTTCCCGCGGGGGGAAGTCACAGATACGCAGTATTTT.

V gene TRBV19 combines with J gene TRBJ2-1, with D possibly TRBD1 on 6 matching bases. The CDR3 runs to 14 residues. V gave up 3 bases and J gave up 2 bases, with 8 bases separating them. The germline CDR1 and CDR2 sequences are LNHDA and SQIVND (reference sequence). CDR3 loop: CASSMQGPYNEQFF. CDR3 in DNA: TGTGCCAGTAGTATGCAGGGGCCCTACAATGAGCAGTTCTTC.

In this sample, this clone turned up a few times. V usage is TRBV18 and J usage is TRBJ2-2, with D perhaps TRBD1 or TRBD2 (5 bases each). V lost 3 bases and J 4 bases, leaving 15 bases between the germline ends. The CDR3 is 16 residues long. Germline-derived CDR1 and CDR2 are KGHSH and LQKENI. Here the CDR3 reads CASSPPGTAVTGELFF. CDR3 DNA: TGTGCCAGCTCACCCCCAGGGACGGCTGTCACCGGGGAGCTGTTTTTT.

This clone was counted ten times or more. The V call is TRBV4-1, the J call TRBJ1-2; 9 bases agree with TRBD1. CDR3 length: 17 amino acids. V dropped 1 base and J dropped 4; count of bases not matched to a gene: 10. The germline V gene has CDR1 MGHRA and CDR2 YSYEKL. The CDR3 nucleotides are TGCGCCAGCAGCCAAGTCCCGGTGGGACAGGGCCTCTATGGCTACACCTTC. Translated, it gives CASSQVPVGQGLYGYTF.

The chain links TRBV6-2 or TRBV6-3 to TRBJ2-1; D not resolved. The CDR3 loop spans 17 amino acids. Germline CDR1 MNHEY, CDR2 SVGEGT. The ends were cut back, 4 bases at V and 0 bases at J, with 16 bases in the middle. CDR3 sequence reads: CASSSIPRVSSYNEQFF. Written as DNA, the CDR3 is TGTGCCAGCAGTTCCATACCGCGTGTCAGCTCCTACAATGAGCAGTTCTTC.

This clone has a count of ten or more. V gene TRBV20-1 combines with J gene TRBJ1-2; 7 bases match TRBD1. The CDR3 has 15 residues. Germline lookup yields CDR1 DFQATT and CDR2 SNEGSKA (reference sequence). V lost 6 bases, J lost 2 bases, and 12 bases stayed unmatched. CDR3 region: CSAHEGQHWNYGYTF. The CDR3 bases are TGCAGTGCCCACGAGGGACAGCACTGGAACTATGGCTACACCTTC.

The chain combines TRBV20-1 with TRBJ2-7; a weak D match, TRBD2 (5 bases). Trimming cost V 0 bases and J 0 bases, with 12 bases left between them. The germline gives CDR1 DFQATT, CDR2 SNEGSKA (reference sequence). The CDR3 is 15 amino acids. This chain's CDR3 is CSARDLAGSSYEQYF. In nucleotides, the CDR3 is TGCAGTGCTAGAGATTTGGCGGGTAGCTCCTACGAGCAGTACTTC.

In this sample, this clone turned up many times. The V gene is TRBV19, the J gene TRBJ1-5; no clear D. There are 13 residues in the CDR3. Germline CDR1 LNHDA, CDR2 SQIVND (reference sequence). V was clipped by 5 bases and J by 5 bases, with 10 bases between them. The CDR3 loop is CASSSHSHQPQHF. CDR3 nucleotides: TGTGCCAGTAGTTCCCACTCTCATCAGCCCCAGCATTTT.

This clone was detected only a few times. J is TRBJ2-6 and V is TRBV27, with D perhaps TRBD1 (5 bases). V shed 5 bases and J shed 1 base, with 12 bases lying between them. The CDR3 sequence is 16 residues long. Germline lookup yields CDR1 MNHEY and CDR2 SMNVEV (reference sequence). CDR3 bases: TGTGCCAGCAGTACCCCAGGGAATTCTGGGGCCAACGTCCTGACTTTC. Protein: CASSTPGNSGANVLTF. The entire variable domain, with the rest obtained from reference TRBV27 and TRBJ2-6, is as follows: EAQVTQNPRYLITVTGKKLTVTCSQNMNHEYMSWYRQDPGLGLRQIYYSMNVEVTDKGDVPEGYKVSRKEKRNFPLILESPSPNQTSLYFCASSTPGNSGANVLTFGAGSRLTVL.

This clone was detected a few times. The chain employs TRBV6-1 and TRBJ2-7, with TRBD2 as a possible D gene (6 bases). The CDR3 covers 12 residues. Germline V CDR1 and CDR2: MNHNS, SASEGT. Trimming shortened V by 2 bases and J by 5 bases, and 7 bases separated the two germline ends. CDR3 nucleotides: TGTGCCAGCAGTGAACGGAGGGACGAGCAGTACTTC. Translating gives CASSERRDEQYF.